A selection of T cell receptor beta chains follows, all from one sample in a study of blood T cell repertoires in COVID-19. Only in-frame clones appear in the TCRdb table, and some are missing; sequencing was by immunoSEQ multiplex PCR. The repertoire includes roughly 110,000 clones, 89% of them detected once, and 4.5% to 6% sits in the top ten. The sequencing sample was made of peripheral blood. Receptors originate from a man aged 35 to 55 with active or convalescent COVID-19. Each CDR3 is given with its conserved first and last residue. The D gene is left open where the match is weak. Some rows mark clone size as missing; the rest say once, few, many or name a class of expanded clone.

d_gene: -
v_gene: TRBV30
abundance: -
j_gene: TRBJ2-7
CDR3aa: CAWSGLASYEQYF
CDR3nt: TGTGCCTGGAGCGGACTTGCCTCCTACGAGCAGTACTTC

d_gene: TRBD1
v_gene: TRBV7-2
abundance: -
j_gene: TRBJ1-3
CDR3aa: CASSLVGTASGNTIYF
CDR3nt: TGTGCCAGCAGCTTAGTGGGGACAGCCTCTGGAAACACCATATATTTT

d_gene: -
v_gene: TRBV7-2
abundance: -
j_gene: TRBJ2-7
CDR3aa: CASSRAVGGESYEQYF
CDR3nt: TGTGCCAGCAGCCGGGCGGTAGGGGGAGAGTCCTACGAGCAGTACTTC

d_gene: TRBD1
v_gene: TRBV7-9
abundance: -
j_gene: TRBJ2-5
CDR3aa: CASSPNGQGKFETQYF
CDR3nt: TGTGCCAGCAGCCCCAATGGACAGGGGAAATTTGAGACCCAGTACTTC

d_gene: -
v_gene: TRBV6-5
abundance: -
j_gene: TRBJ1-6
CDR3aa: CASSYEQGGSPLHF
CDR3nt: TGTGCCAGCAGTTACGAGCAGGGAGGGTCACCCCTCCACTTT

d_gene: -
v_gene: TRBV3-1/TRBV3-2
abundance: -
j_gene: TRBJ1-1
CDR3aa: CASSQESQNTEAFF
CDR3nt: TGTGCCAGCAGCCAAGAATCCCAGAACACTGAAGCTTTCTTT

d_gene: -
v_gene: TRBV19
abundance: -
j_gene: TRBJ2-2
CDR3aa: CASSGNTGELFF
CDR3nt: TGTGCCAGTAGCGGTAACACCGGGGAGCTGTTTTTT

d_gene: TRBD2
v_gene: TRBV29-1
abundance: few
j_gene: TRBJ2-5
CDR3aa: CSAGLAGAETQYF
CDR3nt: TGCAGCGCTGGACTAGCGGGAGCAGAGACCCAGTACTTC

d_gene: TRBD1
v_gene: TRBV6-5
abundance: -
j_gene: TRBJ1-5
CDR3aa: CASSYSGQGDQPQHF
CDR3nt: TGTGCCAGCAGTTACTCTGGACAGGGGGATCAGCCCCAGCATTTT

d_gene: TRBD1
v_gene: TRBV28
abundance: once
j_gene: TRBJ1-2
CDR3aa: CASSLGTGTYGYTF
CDR3nt: TGTGCCAGCAGTCTTGGGACAGGGACATATGGCTACACCTTC

d_gene: -
v_gene: TRBV6-6
abundance: -
j_gene: TRBJ2-3
CDR3aa: CASSYRQASTDTQYF
CDR3nt: TGTGCCAGCAGTTACCGTCAAGCTAGCACAGATACGCAGTATTTT

d_gene: -
v_gene: TRBV11-2
abundance: -
j_gene: TRBJ2-1
CDR3aa: CASSSPRGNSYNEQFF
CDR3nt: TGTGCCAGCAGCTCCCCGCGGGGAAACTCCTACAATGAGCAGTTCTTC

d_gene: TRBD2
v_gene: TRBV4-1
abundance: -
j_gene: TRBJ2-7
CDR3aa: CASSQGASGPYEQYF
CDR3nt: TGCGCCAGCAGCCAAGGGGCTAGCGGCCCCTACGAGCAGTACTTC

d_gene: -
v_gene: TRBV11-2
abundance: -
j_gene: TRBJ2-5
CDR3aa: CASIRGSLGTQYF
CDR3nt: TGTGCCAGCATCCGGGGGAGCCTCGGGACCCAGTACTTC

d_gene: TRBD1
v_gene: TRBV5-6
abundance: -
j_gene: TRBJ1-1
CDR3aa: CASSLDRVGTEAFF
CDR3nt: TGTGCCAGCAGCCTGGACAGGGTCGGCACTGAAGCTTTCTTT

d_gene: -
v_gene: TRBV13
abundance: -
j_gene: TRBJ1-3
CDR3aa: CASSLTDRASGNTIYF
CDR3nt: TGTGCCAGCAGCTTAACCGACAGAGCCTCTGGAAACACCATATATTTT

d_gene: -
v_gene: TRBV5-1
abundance: -
j_gene: TRBJ2-2
CDR3aa: CASSSPQLGELFF
CDR3nt: TGCGCCAGCAGCTCCCCCCAACTGGGGGAGCTGTTTTTT

d_gene: TRBD1
v_gene: TRBV5-6
abundance: -
j_gene: TRBJ2-7
CDR3aa: CASSLGGTGSYEQYF
CDR3nt: TGTGCCAGCAGCTTGGGGGGGACAGGGTCCTACGAGCAGTACTTC

d_gene: TRBD2
v_gene: TRBV11-2
abundance: -
j_gene: TRBJ2-1
CDR3aa: CASSPGRGLADYNEQFF
CDR3nt: TGTGCCAGCAGCCCCGGGCGGGGACTAGCAGACTACAATGAGCAGTTCTTC

d_gene: -
v_gene: TRBV28
abundance: -
j_gene: TRBJ2-3
CDR3aa: CATGIQAIGADTQYF
CDR3nt: TGTGCCACCGGAATTCAGGCTATCGGCGCAGATACGCAGTATTTT

d_gene: -
v_gene: TRBV7-2
abundance: -
j_gene: TRBJ1-4
CDR3aa: CASSGGGFVGEKLFF
CDR3nt: TGTGCCAGCAGCGGGGGGGGGTTTGTAGGTGAAAAACTGTTTTTT

d_gene: -
v_gene: TRBV12-2
abundance: few
j_gene: TRBJ1-3
CDR3aa: CASRSPGQGHSGNTIYF
CDR3nt: TGTGCAAGTCGCTCACCGGGACAGGGACATTCTGGAAACACCATATATTTT

d_gene: -
v_gene: TRBV18
abundance: -
j_gene: TRBJ1-3
CDR3aa: CASSPGQTSGNTIYF
CDR3nt: TGTGCCAGCTCACCCGGACAGACCTCTGGAAACACCATATATTTT

d_gene: TRBD2
v_gene: TRBV28
abundance: -
j_gene: TRBJ2-1
CDR3aa: CASSLGLAGNNEQFF
CDR3nt: TGTGCCAGCAGTTTAGGACTAGCGGGCAACAATGAGCAGTTCTTC